The table lists the clone carrying this T cell receptor beta chain with a few counts. The antigen is not known. A 5'RACE template-switching step, the method used to make TCR cDNA, added a universal primer site and UMIs. TCRdb passed the 5' RACE reads through MiXCR, listing each CDR3 protein once. In the table there are around 610,000 distinct CDR3 sequences, approximately 13% of which are singletons. This entry comes from a study of T cells after yellow fever vaccination. The study, taken as a whole, reports: Clonotype sharing between CD4 and CD8 compartments was small. Reappearance after the booster was observed for most primary-vaccination clones (about 97% CD4, approximately 90% CD8).

Germline loops: CDR1 MGHDK, CDR2 SYGVNS. V shed 5 bases and J shed 1 base, with 12 bases lying between them. This CDR3 comprises 15 residues. This sequence was found in a man aged 25 to 40 who received the YFV17D yellow fever vaccine. The J gene is TRBJ1-5, the V gene TRBV25-1; D may be TRBD1 (6 bases). The sample was PBMCs, taken on the day of the yellow fever booster vaccination. This chain's CDR3 is CASSPRGGSNQPQHF. The CDR3 bases are TGTGCCAGCAGTCCCAGAGGGGGAAGCAATCAGCCCCAGCATTTT.